The rows below give T cell receptor beta chains drawn from one sample of a study of identifying expanded T cells in peripheral blood. Sequenced by immunoSEQ multiplex PCR; TCRdb stores in-frame clones only, minus some. The repertoire has 90,000 or so clones, approximately 90% of them found once; the top ten carry around 20%. Sequenced sample: blood. The receptors shown here come from a person aged 18 to 70 in good health. Each CDR3 is given with its conserved first and last residue. Each record gives: D gene, V gene, J gene, clone size, CDR3 length, CDR3 DNA, CDR3 protein. A D gene is named only where the DNA matches it firmly. Clone size is not always given. Where it is, it says once, few, many or a class for expanded clones.

D: .; V: TRBV7-9; J: TRBJ1-4; size: .; length: 15; DNA: TGTGCCAGCAGCTTATTGGGACAAGCTAATGAAAAACTGTTTTTT; CDR3: CASSLLGQANEKLFF
D: .; V: TRBV6-5; J: TRBJ1-1; size: .; length: 13; DNA: TGTGCCAGCAGTTACATTAGGCAGACAGAAGCTTTCTTT; CDR3: CASSYIRQTEAFF
D: .; V: TRBV5-6; J: TRBJ2-1; size: .; length: 11; DNA: TGTGCCAGCAGCTTGGGTATAGCGGAGTTCTTC; CDR3: CASSLGIAEFF
D: .; V: TRBV2; J: TRBJ1-2; size: .; length: 14; DNA: TGTGCCAGCAGTCGGCAGGGGCCGCGCTATGGCTACACCTTC; CDR3: CASSRQGPRYGYTF
D: .; V: TRBV2; J: TRBJ2-1; size: .; length: 15; DNA: TGTGCCAGCATACTGACAATTATCTCCTACAATGAGCAGTTCTTC; CDR3: CASILTIISYNEQFF
D: .; V: TRBV4-1; J: TRBJ2-1; size: .; length: 14; DNA: TGCGCCAGCAGCCAAGATTACCGGTCGGCCGGGCAGTTCTTC; CDR3: CASSQDYRSAGQFF
D: .; V: TRBV29-1; J: TRBJ2-3; size: .; length: 15; DNA: TGCAGCGTACGAGTTGGGGTCTCCTCGACAGATACGCAGTATTTT; CDR3: CSVRVGVSSTDTQYF
D: .; V: TRBV6-5; J: TRBJ1-3; size: .; length: 15; DNA: TGTGCCAGCAGTTACTCTAGTCGCTCTGGAAACACCATATATTTT; CDR3: CASSYSSRSGNTIYF
D: TRBD1; V: TRBV27; J: TRBJ2-7; size: .; length: 17; DNA: TGTGCCAGCAGTCCGGGACAGGGGATTAACCCCCACTACGAGCAGTACTTC; CDR3: CASSPGQGINPHYEQYF
D: TRBD1; V: TRBV9; J: TRBJ2-3; size: .; length: 15; DNA: TGTGCCAGCAGTACCGGGACAGCCCGCACAGATACGCAGTATTTT; CDR3: CASSTGTARTDTQYF
D: TRBD2; V: TRBV2; J: TRBJ2-1; size: once; length: 17; DNA: TGTGCCAGCAGTGAACAGCGGGGGTACTACTCCTACAATGAGCAGTTCTTC; CDR3: CASSEQRGYYSYNEQFF
D: TRBD2; V: TRBV2; J: TRBJ2-3; size: .; length: 19; DNA: TGTGCCAGCAGTGAAGCGCTTTTTGGCGGGGGGGTTAGCACAGATACGCAGTATTTT; CDR3: CASSEALFGGGVSTDTQYF
D: TRBD2; V: TRBV7-9; J: TRBJ2-1; size: .; length: 17; DNA: TGTGCCAGCAGCTTTCAGCGGGGGGCTGATGCCTACAATGAGCAGTTCTTC; CDR3: CASSFQRGADAYNEQFF
D: .; V: TRBV6-6; J: TRBJ2-7; size: .; length: 13; DNA: TGTGCCAGCAGTTACAACAGAGCCTACGAGCAGTACTTC; CDR3: CASSYNRAYEQYF
D: .; V: TRBV19; J: TRBJ1-1; size: .; length: 13; DNA: TGTGCCAGTAGTATAGGGGGTAACACTGAAGCTTTCTTT; CDR3: CASSIGGNTEAFF
D: TRBD2; V: TRBV29-1; J: TRBJ2-7; size: .; length: 13; DNA: TGCAGCGTCTCGGGGGGAGAGTCCTACGAGCAGTACTTC; CDR3: CSVSGGESYEQYF
D: .; V: TRBV2; J: TRBJ2-1; size: .; length: 11; DNA: TGTGCCAGCGGAGGGGGGGATGAGCAGTTCTTC; CDR3: CASGGGDEQFF
D: .; V: TRBV6-6; J: TRBJ1-4; size: .; length: 14; DNA: TGTGCCAGCAGTTACGGGCAGGGTCGGGAAAAACTGTTTTTT; CDR3: CASSYGQGREKLFF
D: .; V: TRBV19; J: TRBJ2-1; size: once; length: 13; DNA: TGTGCCAGTAGTATACTGCGGGCCAATGAGCAGTTCTTC; CDR3: CASSILRANEQFF
D: TRBD2; V: TRBV10-3; J: TRBJ2-7; size: .; length: 17; DNA: TGTGCCATCAGTGAGTCAGGGACTAGCGGGACCTCCTACGAGCAGTACTTC; CDR3: CAISESGTSGTSYEQYF
D: .; V: TRBV5-6; J: TRBJ1-6; size: .; length: 15; DNA: TGTGCCAGCAGCCGGGAGCCCCCTGGGAATTCACCCCTCCACTTT; CDR3: CASSREPPGNSPLHF
D: .; V: TRBV18; J: TRBJ1-5; size: few; length: 14; DNA: TGTGCCAGCTCCCCCCTAAGGTCCAATCAGCCCCAGCATTTT; CDR3: CASSPLRSNQPQHF
D: TRBD2; V: TRBV6-5; J: TRBJ2-7; size: .; length: 16; DNA: TGTGCCAGCAGTTTCCGCGGGGGAGGGTTAGCCTACGAGCAGTACTTC; CDR3: CASSFRGGGLAYEQYF
D: .; V: TRBV15; J: TRBJ1-6; size: .; length: 15; DNA: TGTGCCACCAGCAGATCCGGTCCCTTGAATTCACCCCTCCACTTT; CDR3: CATSRSGPLNSPLHF
D: .; V: TRBV7-9; J: TRBJ2-3; size: .; length: 13; DNA: TGTGCCAGCGTACGGTTGGACACAGATACGCAGTATTTT; CDR3: CASVRLDTDTQYF
D: .; V: TRBV5-1; J: TRBJ1-1; size: few; length: 14; DNA: TGCGCCAGCAGCCCCGCGGGACAGAACACTGAAGCTTTCTTT; CDR3: CASSPAGQNTEAFF
D: .; V: TRBV7-9; J: TRBJ1-2; size: .; length: 16; DNA: TGTGCCAGCACCCTAGGGATTCGACAGGCGGACTATGGCTACACCTTC; CDR3: CASTLGIRQADYGYTF
D: TRBD2; V: TRBV27; J: TRBJ2-7; size: .; length: 15; DNA: TGTGCCAGCAGAGGTGTAGCGGGGTTGATATACGAGCAGTACTTC; CDR3: CASRGVAGLIYEQYF
D: .; V: TRBV5-4; J: TRBJ2-3; size: .; length: 16; DNA: TGTGCCAGCCCCTCGCCGATGTCGGGGGCGGGGGAGACGCAGTATTTT; CDR3: CASPSPMSGAGETQYF
D: .; V: TRBV11-1; J: TRBJ2-5; size: .; length: 16; DNA: TGTGCCAGCAGCGGCAGCCCGAAGGGATGGGCAGTGACCCAGTACTTC; CDR3: CASSGSPKGWAVTQYF
D: TRBD1; V: TRBV19; J: TRBJ1-6; size: .; length: 15; DNA: TGTGCCAGTAGTACCGATGGACAGGGGGGTTCACCCCTCCACTTT; CDR3: CASSTDGQGGSPLHF
D: .; V: TRBV11-2; J: TRBJ2-7; size: .; length: 13; DNA: TGTGCCAGCAGCTTAGGAAACTTCTACGAGCAGTACTTC; CDR3: CASSLGNFYEQYF
D: TRBD2; V: TRBV7-6; J: TRBJ2-3; size: .; length: 13; DNA: TGTGCCAGCAGCTTGGTCGTCGGGGGGACGCAGTATTTT; CDR3: CASSLVVGGTQYF
D: .; V: TRBV25-1; J: TRBJ2-7; size: .; length: 14; DNA: TGTGCCAGCAGTGTGACAGGATCGGGCTACGAGCAGTACTTC; CDR3: CASSVTGSGYEQYF
D: TRBD2; V: TRBV7-7; J: TRBJ2-5; size: .; length: 16; DNA: TGTGCCAGCAGCTTAGTAGGTAGCGGGTCTCAAGAGACCCAGTACTTC; CDR3: CASSLVGSGSQETQYF